The 31 T cell receptor beta chains below all came from one sample that was sequenced in a study of blood T cell repertoires in COVID-19. The table came from immunoSEQ multiplex PCR; TCRdb's copy has only in-frame clones and leaves some out. Of around 340,000 clones in the sample, 86% are singletons; the top ten hold less than 9%. The sample consisted of peripheral blood. The receptors derive from a woman in her fifties or sixties with COVID-19, enrolled during active disease.

The chain combines TRBV5-1 with TRBJ1-1, with TRBD1 as a possible D gene (6 bases). Trimming left V 2 bases short and J 1 base short, with 9 bases between. The CDR3 consists of 14 residues. The germline gives CDR1 SGHRS, CDR2 YFSETQ. CDR3 region: CASSLRQENTEAFF. As DNA, the CDR3 is TGCGCCAGCAGCTTAAGACAGGAGAACACTGAAGCTTTCTTT.

At least ten counts were recorded for this clone. J is TRBJ1-1 and V is TRBV4-3; perhaps TRBD1 as D (6 bases). V lost 6 bases, J lost 1 base, and 9 bases lay in between. The CDR3 totals 13 residues. Per the germline V gene, CDR1 is LGHNA and CDR2 is YSLEER. In DNA, the CDR3 is TGCGCCAGCAGGAGACAGGCGAACACTGAAGCTTTCTTT. Translating it yields CASRRQANTEAFF.

This clone has just a few counts. The gene calls are TRBV19 and TRBJ1-1, with D unresolved. Germline values: CDR1 LNHDA, CDR2 SQIVND (reference sequence). Trimming left V 6 bases short and J 0 bases short, with 11 bases between. CDR3 size: 14 residues. The CDR3: CASSVSLLNTEAFF. CDR3 coding DNA: TGTGCCAGTAGCGTCTCTTTATTGAACACTGAAGCTTTCTTT.

The CDR3 spells CASSSLTSGYNEQFF. CDR3 nucleotide sequence: TGTGCCAGCAGCTCCCTGACTAGCGGGTACAATGAGCAGTTCTTC. V gene TRBV11-2 combines with J gene TRBJ2-1; 10 nucleotides align to TRBD2. V was pared by 4 bases and J by 4 bases, with 4 bases of the junction left unmatched. Germline V gives CDR1 SGHAT, CDR2 FQNNGV. The CDR3 consists of 15 residues.

The chain has TRBV10-3 and TRBJ2-3; 10 bases match TRBD2. CDR3 length: 15 residues. Germline V gives CDR1 ENHRY, CDR2 SYGVKD. With 6 bases clipped from V and 3 bases from J, the junction kept 6 bases outside the gene matches. CDR3 amino acids: CAISERGGSTDTQYF. The CDR3 DNA reads TGTGCCATCAGCGAGCGGGGGGGCTCAACAGATACGCAGTATTTT.

This clone occurred once. The rearrangement joins TRBV10-3 to TRBJ2-1; possible D gene TRBD2, 6 bases. Trimming took 6 bases from V and 10 from J, leaving 16 bases between them. The length of the CDR3 is 13 residues. CDR1 is ENHRY, CDR2 SYGVKD, per germline. The CDR3 is CAISASSGVEQFF. DNA of the CDR3: TGTGCCATCAGCGCCTCCTCGGGGGTCGAGCAGTTCTTC.

This chain uses TRBV19 with TRBJ2-1; the D gene is possibly TRBD2 (7 bases). The V and J ends lost 3 bases and 3 bases respectively, with 12 bases between them. The CDR3 consists of 15 residues. CDR1 and CDR2 (germline): LNHDA, SQIVND (reference sequence). CDR3 sequence reads: CASSISRGGYNEQFF. CDR3 nucleotides: TGTGCCAGTAGTATTTCGAGGGGGGGCTACAATGAGCAGTTCTTC. The full variable domain, in which reference TRBV19 and TRBJ2-1 provide the parts outside the CDR3, is DGGITQSPKYLFRKEGQNVTLSCEQNLNHDAMYWYRQDPGQGLRLIYYSQIVNDFQKGDIAEGYSVSREKKESFPLTVTSAQKNPTAFYLCASSISRGGYNEQFFGPGTRLTVL.

The DNA for the CDR3 is TGCGCCAGCAGCTTGGGAGGACTAGCGGGGGGAAGCACAGATACGCAGTATTTT. Residues: CASSLGGLAGGSTDTQYF. This chain links TRBV5-1 with TRBJ2-3; 14 nucleotides match TRBD2. The CDR3 loop spans 18 amino acids. Germline V gives CDR1 SGHRS, CDR2 YFSETQ. The V gene end was trimmed by 0 bases and the J gene end by 0 bases; junction bases not matched to a gene: 3.

This clone occurred many times. The rearrangement links TRBV2 to TRBJ1-4, with D tentatively TRBD1 (6 bases). V lost 5 bases to trimming and J lost 8 bases, with 15 bases between them. The CDR3 has 14 residues. Germline lookup yields CDR1 SNHLY and CDR2 FYNNEI. CDR3 sequence reads: CASSPGEGEEKLFF. CDR3 DNA sequence: TGTGCCAGCAGTCCAGGGGAGGGTGAAGAAAAACTGTTTTTT.

The chain employs TRBV5-5 and TRBJ1-4; 7 bases agree with TRBD1. This CDR3 is 14 amino acids long. The junction had 5 bases not matched to a gene; V was cut back by 1 base and J by 8 bases. The germline gives CDR1 SGHKS, CDR2 YYEKEE (reference sequence). DNA for the CDR3: TGTGCCAGCAGCTTGACAGGGGCGGGGGAAAAACTGTTTTTT. This gives the protein CASSLTGAGEKLFF.

The gene calls are TRBV5-4 and TRBJ2-1, with 8 nucleotides matching TRBD1. The ends lost 7 bases at V and 1 base at J; junction bases unmatched: 16. This CDR3 spans 18 amino acids. The germline V gene encodes CDR1 SGHNT and CDR2 YYREEE (reference sequence). As DNA, the CDR3 is TGTGCCAGCTTCGGCGACAGGGGCCGGTGGTTTTCCTACAATGAGCAGTTCTTC. This gives the protein CASFGDRGRWFSYNEQFF.

This chain joins TRBV9 and TRBJ2-3; 13 nucleotides match TRBD2. The CDR3 sequence is 19 residues long. Trimming removed 0 bases from V and 5 bases from J; junction bases left unmatched: 12. Germline CDR1 and CDR2: SGDLS and YYNGEE. For the CDR3, the DNA is TGTGCCAGCAGCGTAGAGTCGGGTGGACTAGCGGGGGTTGGAGATACGCAGTATTTT. This gives the protein CASSVESGGLAGVGDTQYF.

The chain links TRBV7-2 to TRBJ1-2; D remains unclear. Germline V gene lookup returns CDR1 SGHTA and CDR2 FQGNSA. This CDR3 spans 12 amino acids. Trimming pared 4 bases from V and 3 bases from J, leaving 6 bases between. As DNA, the CDR3 is TGTGCCAGCAGCTACGACTACTATGGCTACACCTTC. Its protein product is CASSYDYYGYTF.

The rearrangement links TRBV19 to TRBJ2-3, with 10 bases identical to TRBD1. From germline, CDR1 is LNHDA and CDR2 SQIVND (reference sequence). The CDR3 extends over 17 amino acids. The J segment lost 3 bases and the V segment lost 7 bases, leaving 13 bases of the junction unmatched. The DNA for the CDR3 is TGTGCCAGTAAAGCCCCCGTAGGACAGGGGGATACAGATACGCAGTATTTT. It translates to CASKAPVGQGDTDTQYF.

The J gene is TRBJ2-7, the V gene TRBV7-2; maybe TRBD2 (6 bases). The CDR3 totals 14 residues. V lost 3 bases to trimming and J lost 6 bases, with 15 bases between them. Germline loops: CDR1 SGHTA, CDR2 FQGNSA. As DNA, the CDR3 is TGTGCCAGCAGCTTCCCCGGGACTTCCCGCGAGCAGTACTTC. Its translation is CASSFPGTSREQYF. The whole variable domain, filled in from reference TRBV7-2 and TRBJ2-7, reads GAGVSQSPSNKVTEKGKDVELRCDPISGHTALYWYRQSLGQGLEFLIYFQGNSAPDKSGLPSDRFSAERTGGSVSTLTIQRTQQEDSAVYLCASSFPGTSREQYFGPGTRLTVT.

V and J are TRBV19 and TRBJ1-1; D is possibly TRBD1 (6 bases). The germline V and J ends were trimmed by 4 bases and 8 bases, with 11 bases remaining between them. CDR1 and CDR2 from the germline V gene are LNHDA and SQIVND (reference sequence). The CDR3 contains 12 residues. CDR3 nucleotide sequence: TGTGCCAGTAGTAGAGCCGGGACAGAAGCTTTCTTT. Translating gives CASSRAGTEAFF. Full variable domain (remainder filled in from reference TRBV19 and TRBJ1-1): DGGITQSPKYLFRKEGQNVTLSCEQNLNHDAMYWYRQDPGQGLRLIYYSQIVNDFQKGDIAEGYSVSREKKESFPLTVTSAQKNPTAFYLCASSRAGTEAFFGQGTRLTVV.

The chain recombines TRBV5-4 with TRBJ2-1, with TRBD2 matching over 8 bases. CDR1 SGHNT and CDR2 YYREEE come from the germline V gene (reference sequence). V shed 0 bases and J 1 base; nucleotides not matched to a gene: 9. The CDR3 has 18 residues. CDR3 nucleotides: TGTGCCAGCAGCTTGGACGGGGGCGGGGGGCAGTCCTACAATGAGCAGTTCTTC. Its translation: CASSLDGGGGQSYNEQFF.

The V gene is TRBV10-3, the J gene TRBJ1-2; the D gene is possibly TRBD1 (6 bases). The CDR3 has 16 amino acids. V lost 5 bases and J 1 base, leaving 17 bases between the germline ends. The V gene's germline CDR1 is ENHRY and CDR2 SYGVKD. CDR3: CAISPGSGTLNYGYTF. CDR3 sequence (DNA): TGTGCCATCAGTCCTGGGTCGGGGACACTTAACTATGGCTACACCTTC.

This chain uses TRBV7-2 with TRBJ1-4; 7 nucleotides line up with TRBD1. CDR3 length: 13 residues. J gave up 8 bases and V 4 bases, and 4 bases lay outside the gene matches. Germline CDR1 reads SGHTA; CDR2 reads FQGNSA. The CDR3 here is CASSSGQTEKLFF. The CDR3, as DNA: TGTGCCAGCAGCTCGGGACAGACCGAAAAACTGTTTTTT.

The chain employs TRBV6-5 and TRBJ1-3; D ambiguous. This CDR3 comprises 13 residues. V gave up 1 base and J gave up 2 bases, with 3 bases separating them. The germline CDR1 and CDR2 sequences are MNHEY and SVGAGI. The CDR3 DNA follows: TGTGCCAGCAGTTACTTAACTGGAAACACCATATATTTT. Protein product: CASSYLTGNTIYF.

This clone was seen only a few times. This chain joins TRBV5-4 and TRBJ1-2; TRBD1 is a possible D gene (5 bases). The ends were cut back, 4 bases at V and 6 bases at J, with 10 bases in the middle. This CDR3 spans 12 amino acids. The V gene's germline CDR1 is SGHNT and CDR2 YYREEE (reference sequence). CDR3 coding DNA: TGTGCCAGCAGCATAGACAGACATGGCTACACCTTC. Encoded protein: CASSIDRHGYTF.

The gene calls are TRBV7-9 and TRBJ1-2, with 7 nucleotides matching TRBD1. With 5 bases clipped from V and 5 bases from J, the junction kept 8 bases outside the gene matches. Germline V gives CDR1 SEHNR, CDR2 FQNEAQ (reference sequence). The CDR3 covers 14 residues. CDR3 loop: CASSVLGQLYGYTF. CDR3 DNA sequence: TGTGCCAGCAGCGTTCTGGGACAGCTTTATGGCTACACCTTC.

The chain has TRBV24-1 and TRBJ2-7; maybe TRBD1 (6 bases). The germline V gene encodes CDR1 KGHDR and CDR2 SFDVKD. The length of the CDR3 is 15 residues. The V and J ends lost 8 bases and 2 bases respectively, with 18 bases between them. CDR3 loop: CATTSDRLITYEQYF. CDR3 sequence (DNA): TGTGCCACCACTTCGGACAGACTAATCACCTACGAGCAGTACTTC.

V usage is TRBV21-1 and J usage is TRBJ1-4. TRBV21-1 is a documented pseudogene. The CDR3 length is 16 residues. The CDR3: CASRSRGGATNEKLFF. The CDR3 coding sequence is TGTGCCAGCCGAAGCCGCGGGGGAGCAACTAATGAAAAACTGTTTTTT.

The chain couples TRBV2 to TRBJ2-5; D gene uncertain. Trimming took 6 bases from V and 3 from J, leaving 5 bases between them. The CDR3 runs 11 residues. CDR1 and CDR2 from the germline V gene are SNHLY and FYNNEI. CDR3 loop: CASSQKETQYF. The CDR3 DNA follows: TGTGCCAGCAGCCAAAAAGAGACCCAGTACTTC.

This clone was observed once. The chain links TRBV12-3 or TRBV12-4 to TRBJ2-1; D possibly corresponds to TRBD1 (5 bases). The CDR3 covers 12 residues. V was pared by 9 bases and J by 8 bases, with 14 bases between. CDR3 in DNA: TGTGCCAGTATATCCCAGGGTGATGAGCAGTTCTTC. This gives the protein CASISQGDEQFF.

This sequence joins TRBV19 and TRBJ1-1; D call uncertain. V lost 7 bases and J lost 4, with 16 bases in between. The CDR3 is 14 residues long. In germline, CDR1 is LNHDA, CDR2 SQIVND (reference sequence). The CDR3 nucleotides read TGTGCCAGTATCACGTCGCACCCGGGCACTGAAGCTTTCTTT. Protein sequence: CASITSHPGTEAFF.

A few counts support this clone. The chain recombines TRBV19 with TRBJ1-1; unclear D gene. The germline V and J ends were trimmed by 7 bases and 2 bases, with 17 bases remaining between them. The CDR3 covers 15 residues. Germline V gene data show CDR1 as LNHDA and CDR2 as SQIVND (reference sequence). The DNA for the CDR3 is TGTGCCAGTACTTTTGCCGGGTCCTCAAACACTGAAGCTTTCTTT. Translating it yields CASTFAGSSNTEAFF.

V usage is TRBV9 and J usage is TRBJ1-2, with D perhaps matching TRBD1 (5 bases). Looked up from germline, CDR1 is SGDLS and CDR2 is YYNGEE. V was shortened by 3 bases and J by 5 bases, with 11 bases between the two germline ends. This CDR3 spans 13 amino acids. The chain's CDR3 is CASSGGVRYGYTF. The CDR3 DNA reads TGTGCCAGCAGCGGGGGGGTAAGGTATGGCTACACCTTC.

In its sample, this clone was seen once. The chain couples TRBV6-5 to TRBJ2-2, with a possible D match to TRBD2 (6 bases). Trimming stripped 0 bases from V and 1 base from J, with 9 bases between. Looked up from germline, CDR1 is MNHEY and CDR2 is SVGAGI. CDR3 size: 16 residues. This CDR3 is CASSYSGLLNTGELFF. The CDR3 DNA reads as TGTGCCAGCAGTTACTCGGGACTCCTGAACACCGGGGAGCTGTTTTTT.

On this clone: The junction does not match germline at one end; this may be a read error. This chain connects TRBV5-5 to TRBJ1-1, with TRBD1 as a possible D gene (6 bases). The CDR3 is made up of 13 amino acids. Germline assignment: CDR1 SGHKS and CDR2 YYEKEE (reference sequence). The CDR3 nucleotides are TGTGCCAGCAGCTTCACAGGGAACCCTGAAGCTTTCTTT. The encoded protein is CASSFTGNPEAFF.